Below, one T cell receptor beta chain is given with its context. Authors' methods: The assay estimated nucleated cells by amplifying reference gene primers. Profiling relied on immunoSEQ multiplex PCR, and the TCRdb table lists in-frame clones only, not all of them. V and J calls and clone size follow that table, whereas D and trimming were derived from the DNA. The sample has around 65,000 clones, 80% to 85% seen once. The data stem from a study of blood T cell repertoires in COVID-19. Study overall: Acute and convalescent COVID-19 specimens originated in the United States, Italy and Spain. Sources were T cells, B-cell-depleted T cells, or PBMCs; the material itself was cDNA or gDNA.

This CDR3 has 12 residues. V shed 3 bases and J shed 9 bases, with 6 bases lying between them. The chain couples TRBV12-3 or TRBV12-4 to TRBJ1-6; no firm D call. The clonotype was recovered from a human donor in a cohort sampled during active COVID-19. The sample consisted of peripheral blood. For the CDR3, the DNA is TGTGCCAGCAGTTTCGGCGGTTCACCCCTCCACTTT. Amino acids: CASSFGGSPLHF.